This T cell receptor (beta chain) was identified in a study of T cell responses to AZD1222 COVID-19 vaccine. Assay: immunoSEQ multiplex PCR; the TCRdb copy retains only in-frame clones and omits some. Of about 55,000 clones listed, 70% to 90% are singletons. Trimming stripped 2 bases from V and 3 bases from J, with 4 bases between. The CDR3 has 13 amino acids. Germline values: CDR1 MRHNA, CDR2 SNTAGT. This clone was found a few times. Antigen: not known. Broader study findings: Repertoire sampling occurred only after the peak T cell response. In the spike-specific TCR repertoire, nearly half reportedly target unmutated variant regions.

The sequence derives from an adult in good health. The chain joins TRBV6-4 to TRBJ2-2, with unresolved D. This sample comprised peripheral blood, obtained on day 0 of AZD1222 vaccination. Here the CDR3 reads CASSDRDTGELFF. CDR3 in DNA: TGTGCCAGCAGTGACAGGGACACCGGGGAGCTGTTTTTT.